One and the same sample provided the 19 T cell receptor beta chains below, sequenced in a study of CXCR3-negative and CXCR3-positive naive CD8 T cells. Study results and limitations: Naive CXCR3-positive cells had TRB CDR3s more hydrophobic than those of CXCR3-negative naive cells.

Their specific antigens are unknown. The TRB libraries of cDNA were built by UMI-labeled 5' RACE. TCRdb processed the 5' RACE reads again and assigns one entry to each CDR3 protein, with no DNA. This sample's clone table lists around 160,000 distinct CDR3 sequences. Specimen: naive CXCR3+ CD8+ T cells from blood. Subset of the sample: CD45RO-CCR7+CD27+CD95- naive CD8+ T cells expressing CXCR3 (TNR3+). Receptors originate from a human donor in good health. Some clones in this sample may be carry-over from other donors' samples.

The V gene is TRBV24-1, the J gene TRBJ1-2; TCRdb calls TRBD1, which cannot be checked without DNA. Germline CDR1 reads KGHDR; CDR2 reads SFDVKD. The CDR3 has 14 amino acids. The CDR3 loop is CATSDQGFGYGYTF.

V is TRBV6-2 or TRBV6-3 and J is TRBJ2-7; TCRdb reports TRBD2, a call that lacks DNA to check it against. The CDR3 is 13 amino acids. CDR1 is MNHEY, CDR2 SVGEGT, per germline. CDR3 region: CASSQSIGLEQYF.

The gene calls are TRBV11-2 and TRBJ1-1; as DNA is missing, the TRBD1 call by TCRdb cannot be tested. The CDR3 has 16 amino acids. Germline CDR1 reads SGHAT; CDR2 reads FQNNGV. The CDR3: CASSQIGQGSNTEAFF.

The chain employs TRBV5-6 and TRBJ2-7. Germline V CDR1 and CDR2: SGHDT, YYEEEE. The CDR3 contains 13 residues. CDR3 in amino acids: CASSSEFSYEQYF.

The chain has TRBV7-9 and TRBJ1-1; TCRdb outputs TRBD1, but without DNA this stays unchecked. In germline, CDR1 is SEHNR, CDR2 FQNEAQ (reference sequence). The CDR3 is 14 residues long. The CDR3 loop reads CASSHPQGGTEAFF.

The V call is TRBV29-1, the J call TRBJ2-2. The CDR3 has 12 residues. The germline CDR1 and CDR2 sequences are SQVTM and ANQGSEA. CDR3 in amino acids: CSVVRDTGELFF.

The gene calls are TRBV6-2 or TRBV6-3 and TRBJ2-1. Germline loops: CDR1 MNHEY, CDR2 SVGEGT. There are 11 residues in the CDR3. CDR3 loop: CASSPFHEQFF.

The rearrangement links TRBV6-2 or TRBV6-3 to TRBJ2-1. Looked up from germline, CDR1 is MNHEY and CDR2 is SVGEGT. The CDR3 consists of 13 residues. CDR3 amino acids: CATGLNGVNEQFF.

V and J are TRBV21-1 and TRBJ2-5; checking the TCRdb D call of TRBD2 is not possible without DNA. TRBV21-1 is noted as a pseudogene. CDR3 length: 12 amino acids. The CDR3 sequence: CASSKGEETQYF.

V is TRBV7-9 and J is TRBJ2-1. The CDR3 totals 12 residues. From germline, CDR1 is SEHNR and CDR2 FQNEAQ (reference sequence). The CDR3: CASSLTTDEQFF.

This rearrangement joins TRBV19 to TRBJ2-3; without DNA, the TCRdb call of TRBD2 cannot be checked. The V gene's germline CDR1 is LNHDA and CDR2 SQIVND (reference sequence). The CDR3 runs to 15 residues. CDR3 sequence: CASSIWDSLYETQYF.

The chain carries TRBV12-3 or TRBV12-4 and TRBJ2-7; TCRdb's D call of TRBD1 is untestable without DNA. This CDR3 has 15 residues. The CDR3: CASSAWDGNSYEQYF.

The rearrangement joins TRBV12-3 or TRBV12-4 to TRBJ1-1. The CDR3 runs 17 residues. The CDR3 protein is CASSFTRSENSNTEAFF.

The chain has TRBV20-1 and TRBJ2-7; TCRdb calls TRBD2, which cannot be checked without DNA. CDR1 and CDR2 from the germline V gene are DFQATT and SNEGSKA (reference sequence). CDR3 length: 16 residues. The CDR3 loop reads CSTAARTSGVYYEQYF.

V usage is TRBV7-9 and J usage is TRBJ2-3. The CDR3 sequence is 13 residues long. Germline loops: CDR1 SEHNR, CDR2 FQNEAQ (reference sequence). CDR3: CASSLLSTDTQYF.

The V call is TRBV29-1, the J call TRBJ2-1; TCRdb lists TRBD1, though no DNA is available to test this call. From germline, CDR1 is SQVTM and CDR2 ANQGSEA. This CDR3 has 12 residues. The CDR3 sequence is CSAPQGYNEQFF.

The V call is TRBV29-1, the J call TRBJ2-5; the D gene TCRdb calls, TRBD2, cannot be checked with no DNA. The CDR3 contains 13 residues. The V gene's germline CDR1 is SQVTM and CDR2 ANQGSEA. CDR3 region: CSVLGDDGETQYF.

The chain combines TRBV28 with TRBJ2-2. The germline V gene encodes CDR1 MDHEN and CDR2 SYDVKM. CDR3 length: 15 amino acids. The CDR3 loop reads CASSSGRWNTGELFF.

This CDR3 is CASSSPGGEQYF. This chain uses TRBV7-6 with TRBJ2-7; TCRdb's D call of TRBD1 is untestable without DNA. The CDR3 sequence is 12 residues long. CDR1 is SGHVS and CDR2 is FNYEAQ in the germline V gene. Full variable domain (outside the CDR3, taken from reference TRBV7-6 and TRBJ2-7): GAGVSQSPRYKVTKRGQDVALRCDPISGHVSLYWYRQALGQGPEFLTYFNYEAQQDKSGLPNDRFSAERPEGSISTLTIQRTEQRDSAMYRCASSSPGGEQYFGPGTRLTVT.